The 24 T cell receptor beta chains below were found in one sample sequenced in a study of control samples from healthy donors and cancer patients. Assay used: immunoSEQ multiplex PCR; TCRdb lists only in-frame clones, some missing. The sample consists of some 140,000 clones, over 90% of them appearing once. The material sequenced was PBMCs. All receptors derive from a man between 60 and 75 years old with colorectal cancer.

The chain combines TRBV6-5 with TRBJ2-1; the match to TRBD1 covers 9 bases. The CDR3 length is 15 residues. With V trimmed by 5 bases and J by 4 bases, 6 bases remained unmatched. In germline, CDR1 is MNHEY, CDR2 SVGAGI. For the CDR3, the DNA is TGTGCCAGCAGTCCTCGACAGGGGGGTTACAATGAGCAGTTCTTC. As protein: CASSPRQGGYNEQFF.

The chain combines TRBV24-1 with TRBJ1-4, with D unclear. The V and J ends lost 2 bases and 0 bases respectively, with 9 bases between them. The CDR3 runs 16 residues. Germline CDR1 KGHDR, CDR2 SFDVKD. DNA of the CDR3: TGTGCCACCAGTGATTCTCGGATTGCAACTAATGAAAAACTGTTTTTT. It yields the protein CATSDSRIATNEKLFF.

CDR3 DNA sequence: TGTGCCAGTAGTATGAAAGGGTTGCAAGAAAAACTGTTTTTT. This codes for CASSMKGLQEKLFF. The chain links TRBV19 to TRBJ1-4; D uncertain. The V end lost 3 bases, the J end lost 8 bases, and 13 bases lay between the germline ends. There are 14 residues in the CDR3. Germline CDR1 is LNHDA and CDR2 is SQIVND (reference sequence).

The CDR3 loop reads CASSQDTGGGNQPQHF. The CDR3 DNA follows: TGTGCCAGCAGCCAAGACACAGGGGGCGGCAATCAGCCCCAGCATTTT. The chain joins TRBV3-1 (or the pseudogene TRBV3-2) to TRBJ1-5; 9 bases map to TRBD1. CDR1 and CDR2 from the germline V gene are LGHDT and YNNKEL (reference sequence). The CDR3 has 16 amino acids. V lost 0 bases to trimming and J lost 2 bases; unmatched junction nucleotides: 2.

The rearrangement joins TRBV5-1 to TRBJ2-1; 13 bases align to TRBD2. V lost 0 bases, J lost 5 bases, and 2 bases stayed unmatched. CDR1 SGHRS and CDR2 YFSETQ come from the germline V gene. CDR3 size: 16 residues. CDR3 DNA sequence: TGCGCCAGCAGCTTGGACGGGACTAGCGGGAACAATGAGCAGTTCTTC. Amino acids: CASSLDGTSGNNEQFF.

CDR3 DNA sequence: TGTGCCAGCAGCCCCCGAGGAGGAACTTCCTACGAGCAGTACTTC. It yields the protein CASSPRGGTSYEQYF. The chain combines TRBV9 with TRBJ2-7; D perhaps matches TRBD2 (5 bases). Germline CDR1 reads SGDLS; CDR2 reads YYNGEE. V was cut by 4 bases and J by 1 base, with 15 bases left in between. The CDR3 extends over 15 amino acids.

This chain links TRBV27 with TRBJ1-2; no clear D. The germline V gene encodes CDR1 MNHEY and CDR2 SMNVEV (reference sequence). The length of the CDR3 is 13 residues. Trimming pared 11 bases from V and 9 bases from J, leaving 22 bases between. Written as DNA, the CDR3 is TGTGCCTCATCATCGGACCCCCAGAGGCGCTACACCTTC. Translated, it gives CASSSDPQRRYTF.

The CDR3 region has the DNA TGCAGTACCGGGACAGGGACTGAAGCTTTCTTT. Translating it yields CSTGTGTEAFF. The V gene is TRBV20-1, the J gene TRBJ1-1; TRBD1 matches at 9 bases. Germline V gene data show CDR1 as DFQATT and CDR2 as SNEGSKA (reference sequence). This CDR3 contains 11 residues. J was trimmed by 5 bases and V by 8 bases; bases with no gene match: 3.

The chain joins TRBV14 to TRBJ2-3, with 11 positions matching TRBD2. From germline, CDR1 is SGHDN and CDR2 FVKESK. This CDR3 contains 15 residues. V lost 6 bases to trimming and J lost 5 bases; unmatched junction nucleotides: 7. The CDR3 is CASSLLAGAEDTQYF. The CDR3 DNA reads as TGTGCCAGCAGTCTACTAGCGGGGGCAGAAGATACGCAGTATTTT.

This chain connects TRBV7-2 to TRBJ2-5; 11 nucleotides match TRBD2. The CDR3 length is 17 residues. CDR1 and CDR2 from the germline V gene are SGHTA and FQGNSA. The V and J ends lost 1 base and 1 base, in that order; junction bases with no gene match: 5. CDR3 DNA: TGTGCCAGCAGCTTAGTGGTAGCGGGGGGGCCCCAAGAGACCCAGTACTTC. Translating it yields CASSLVVAGGPQETQYF.

This rearrangement joins TRBV19 to TRBJ1-4; D is perhaps TRBD1 (5 bases). V gave up 5 bases and J gave up 6 bases, with 16 bases separating them. The CDR3 loop spans 15 amino acids. Germline CDR1 is LNHDA and CDR2 is SQIVND (reference sequence). Written as DNA, the CDR3 is TGTGCCAGTAGTGATCTTCGGGACGACCATGAAAAACTGTTTTTT. This codes for CASSDLRDDHEKLFF. Full variable domain (outside the CDR3, taken from reference TRBV19 and TRBJ1-4): DGGITQSPKYLFRKEGQNVTLSCEQNLNHDAMYWYRQDPGQGLRLIYYSQIVNDFQKGDIAEGYSVSREKKESFPLTVTSAQKNPTAFYLCASSDLRDDHEKLFFGSGTQLSVL.

CDR3 nucleotides: TGTGCCAGCAGTTCAGGATACCAAGAGACCCAGTACTTC. Protein product: CASSSGYQETQYF. This rearrangement joins TRBV7-9 to TRBJ2-5; D unclear. V shed 6 bases and J shed 0 bases, with 8 bases lying between them. CDR1 is SEHNR and CDR2 is FQNEAQ in the germline V gene (reference sequence). This CDR3 comprises 13 residues.

This sequence joins TRBV24-1 and TRBJ1-5; a weak D match, TRBD1 (6 bases). V lost 0 bases and J 5 bases, leaving 16 bases between the germline ends. Germline V gives CDR1 KGHDR, CDR2 SFDVKD. The length of the CDR3 is 17 residues. CDR3 in DNA: TGTGCCACCAGTGATTTGATTACCGGACAGACGGATCAGCCCCAGCATTTT. Amino acid sequence: CATSDLITGQTDQPQHF.

This CDR3 reads CASSPDSHTEAFF. The DNA for the CDR3 is TGCGCCAGCTCACCGGACAGCCACACTGAAGCTTTCTTT. The gene calls are TRBV10-1 and TRBJ1-1; TRBD1 is a possible D gene (6 bases). The CDR3 length is 13 residues. Germline V CDR1 and CDR2: WNHNN, SYGVQD (reference sequence). The germline V and J ends were trimmed by 8 bases and 3 bases, with 13 bases remaining between them.

The genes are TRBV7-2 and TRBJ2-2, with D uncertain. The CDR3 contains 18 residues. V lost 2 bases, J lost 2 bases, and 18 bases lay in between. CDR1 and CDR2 from the germline V gene are SGHTA and FQGNSA. The CDR3 is CASSLTSGRMLNTGELFF. The CDR3, as DNA: TGTGCCAGCAGCTTAACCTCGGGCCGTATGCTTAACACCGGGGAGCTGTTTTTT. Together with reference TRBV7-2 and TRBJ2-2, the CDR3 gives the full variable domain: GAGVSQSPSNKVTEKGKDVELRCDPISGHTALYWYRQSLGQGLEFLIYFQGNSAPDKSGLPSDRFSAERTGGSVSTLTIQRTQQEDSAVYLCASSLTSGRMLNTGELFFGEGSRLTVL.

This clone showed up just once. The rearrangement links TRBV5-1 to TRBJ2-2; D might be TRBD1 (5 bases). The CDR3 has 12 amino acids. V lost 4 bases and J lost 8, with 9 bases in between. Germline V gene lookup returns CDR1 SGHRS and CDR2 YFSETQ. CDR3 DNA: TGCGCCAGCAGCGCCAACAGGGGGGAGCTGTTTTTT. Translation gives CASSANRGELFF.

V and J are TRBV3-1 (or the pseudogene TRBV3-2) and TRBJ1-1, with D perhaps matching TRBD1 (5 bases). CDR1 is LGHDT and CDR2 is YNNKEL in the germline V gene (reference sequence). V was pared by 0 bases and J by 4 bases, with 18 bases between. This CDR3 contains 17 residues. CDR3 bases: TGTGCCAGCAGCCAAGATTGGGGGGATTTGGGTAGCACTGAAGCTTTCTTT. Its protein product is CASSQDWGDLGSTEAFF.

Here the CDR3 reads CASSQEPGPTTGTEAFF. The CDR3 nucleotides read TGTGCCAGCAGCCAAGAACCGGGGCCTACTACGGGGACTGAAGCTTTCTTT. The V and J genes are TRBV3-1 (or the pseudogene TRBV3-2) and TRBJ1-1, with a weak D call TRBD1 (5 bases). The germline V gene has CDR1 LGHDT and CDR2 YNNKEL (reference sequence). This CDR3 is 17 amino acids long. V lost 0 bases and J 5 bases, leaving 19 bases between the germline ends.

The chain employs TRBV12-3 or TRBV12-4 and TRBJ2-7; weak D call: TRBD1 (6 bases). V was cut by 6 bases and J by 6 bases, with 15 bases left in between. CDR3 length equals 13 residues. CDR3 sequence reads: CASRSDTGREQYF. The CDR3 DNA reads as TGTGCCAGCAGGTCTGACACAGGGCGCGAGCAGTACTTC.

The genes are TRBV6-4 and TRBJ1-1; no clear D. The CDR3 extends over 13 amino acids. The germline gives CDR1 MRHNA, CDR2 SNTAGT. Deletions cut 8 bases from V and 1 base from J, with 11 bases between. The DNA of the CDR3 is TGTGCCAGCGGAATTACAGCGAACACTGAAGCTTTCTTT. Residues: CASGITANTEAFF.

The rearrangement links TRBV9 to TRBJ2-3; D may be TRBD2 (6 bases). CDR3 length: 16 residues. Germline V gene data show CDR1 as SGDLS and CDR2 as YYNGEE. The germline V and J ends were trimmed by 0 bases and 0 bases, with 11 bases remaining between them. The CDR3 nucleotides read TGTGCCAGCAGCGTAGCGGGCGGGGAAAGCACAGATACGCAGTATTTT. Translating it yields CASSVAGGESTDTQYF. Together with reference TRBV9 and TRBJ2-3, the CDR3 gives the full variable domain: DSGVTQTPKHLITATGQRVTLRCSPRSGDLSVYWYQQSLDQGLQFLIQYYNGEERAKGNILERFSAQQFPDLHSELNLSSLELGDSALYFCASSVAGGESTDTQYFGPGTRLTVL.

The chain joins TRBV24-1 to TRBJ1-1; D unclear. Germline V gives CDR1 KGHDR, CDR2 SFDVKD. V was trimmed by 6 bases and J by 1 base, leaving 8 bases between them. CDR3 size: 13 residues. The CDR3 DNA is TGTGCCACCAGTAATTACGGGAACACTGAAGCTTTCTTT. As protein: CATSNYGNTEAFF.

The chain couples TRBV19 to TRBJ2-7, with a weak D call TRBD1 (6 bases). The CDR3 is made up of 15 amino acids. Trimming took 4 bases from V and 2 from J, leaving 15 bases between them. Per the germline V gene, CDR1 is LNHDA and CDR2 is SQIVND (reference sequence). CDR3 nucleotide sequence: TGTGCCAGTAGTACACCGGGGAAGGGGGCCTACGAGCAGTACTTC. Residues: CASSTPGKGAYEQYF.

The chain is built from TRBV11-2 and TRBJ2-1; TRBD2 might be the D (5 bases). The CDR3 runs to 14 residues. In germline, CDR1 is SGHAT, CDR2 FQNNGV. The V and J ends lost 1 base and 9 bases respectively, with 13 bases between them. As DNA, the CDR3 is TGTGCCAGCAGCTTAGGATTCGGCCGGGGTGAGCAGTTCTTC. The encoded protein is CASSLGFGRGEQFF.